The sequence of this T cell receptor (beta chain) was determined in a study of cytomegalovirus exposure and HLA in healthy donors. The study's findings and limits: A list of more than 150 TCR beta chains associated with cytomegalovirus was given. Some public TCRs appeared in many individuals, while most sequences were rare. For cytomegalovirus status, the classifier reportedly gave diagnoses with high specificity and sensitivity.

As for this clone: Its specificity is not known.

The repertoire was sequenced with immunoSEQ multiplex PCR; TCRdb's copy has only in-frame clones and lacks some. The repertoire has 150,000 to 200,000 clones, around nine tenths of them found once; the top ten carry around 7.2%. V lost 8 bases, J lost 5 bases, and 9 bases lay in between. Germline CDR1 reads MDHEN; CDR2 reads SYDVKM. The CDR3 contains 11 residues. Sequencing was carried out using PBMCs. This clonotype was obtained from a man aged 25-40 years in good health and CMV-seropositive. The chain carries TRBV28 and TRBJ1-2, with D unclear. This CDR3 is CASSGRYGYTF. CDR3 nucleotide sequence: TGTGCCAGCTCGGGCAGGTATGGCTACACCTTC.